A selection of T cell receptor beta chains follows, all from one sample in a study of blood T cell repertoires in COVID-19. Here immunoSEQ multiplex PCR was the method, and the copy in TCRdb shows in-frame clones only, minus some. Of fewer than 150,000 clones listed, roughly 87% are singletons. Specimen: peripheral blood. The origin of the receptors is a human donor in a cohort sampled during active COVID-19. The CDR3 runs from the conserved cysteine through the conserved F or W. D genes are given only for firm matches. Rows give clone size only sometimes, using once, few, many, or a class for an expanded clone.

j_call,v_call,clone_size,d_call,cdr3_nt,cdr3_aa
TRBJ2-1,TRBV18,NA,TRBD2,TGTGCCAGCTCACCTGGGACTAGCGGCAATGAGCAGTTCTTC,CASSPGTSGNEQFF
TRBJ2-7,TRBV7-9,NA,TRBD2,TGTGCCAGCAGCCCCGGAAAGACTAGCGGCCAGGACGAGCAGTACTTC,CASSPGKTSGQDEQYF
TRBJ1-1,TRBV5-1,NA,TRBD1,TGCGCCAGCAGCTCGGACAGGGGGACGGACACTGAAGCTTTCTTT,CASSSDRGTDTEAFF
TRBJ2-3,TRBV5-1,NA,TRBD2,TGCGCCAGCAGCTTGCGGACTAGCAGACTCGGAGATACGCAGTATTTT,CASSLRTSRLGDTQYF
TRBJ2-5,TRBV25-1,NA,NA,TGTGCCATCCGCCCGGAGAAGTACCAAGAGACCCAGTACTTC,CAIRPEKYQETQYF
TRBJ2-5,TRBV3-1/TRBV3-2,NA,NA,TGTGCCAGCAGCCAACAGGCGATCCAAGAGACCCAGTACTTC,CASSQQAIQETQYF
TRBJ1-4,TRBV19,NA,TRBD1,TGTGCCAGTACCCCATGGACAGGGGATGAAAAACTGTTTTTT,CASTPWTGDEKLFF
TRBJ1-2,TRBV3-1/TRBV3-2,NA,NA,TGTGCCAGCAGCCAAGTCACTAACTATGGCTACACCTTC,CASSQVTNYGYTF
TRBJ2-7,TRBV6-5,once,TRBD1,TGTGCCAGCACCTTGACAGGGGCCCTCTACGAGCAGTACTTC,CASTLTGALYEQYF
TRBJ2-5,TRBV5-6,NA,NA,TGTGCCAGCAGCTTGACCGGGAGCCAAGAGACCCAGTACTTC,CASSLTGSQETQYF
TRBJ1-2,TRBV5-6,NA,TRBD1,TGTGCCAGCAGCTTGGAATTTACGGACAGGGTGGGACTCTATGGCTACACCTTC,CASSLEFTDRVGLYGYTF
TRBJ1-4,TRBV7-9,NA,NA,TGTGCCAGCAGCTTAAACCGTCCCCAGATAACAACTAATGAAAAACTGTTTTTT,CASSLNRPQITTNEKLFF
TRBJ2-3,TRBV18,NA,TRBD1,TGTGCCAGCTCACGACCCGGGACAGGCACAGATACGCAGTATTTT,CASSRPGTGTDTQYF
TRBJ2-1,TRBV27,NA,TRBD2,TGTGCCAGCAGTGGGGGGGGACTAGCCGGAGACAATGAGCAGTTCTTC,CASSGGGLAGDNEQFF
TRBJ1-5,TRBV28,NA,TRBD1,TGTGCCAGCAGTTTCACAGGGGCTCGGAATCAGCCCCAGCATTTT,CASSFTGARNQPQHF
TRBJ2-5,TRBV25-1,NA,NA,TGTGCCAGCAGTGAACCGGCGGGGTGGGAGACCCAGTACTTC,CASSEPAGWETQYF